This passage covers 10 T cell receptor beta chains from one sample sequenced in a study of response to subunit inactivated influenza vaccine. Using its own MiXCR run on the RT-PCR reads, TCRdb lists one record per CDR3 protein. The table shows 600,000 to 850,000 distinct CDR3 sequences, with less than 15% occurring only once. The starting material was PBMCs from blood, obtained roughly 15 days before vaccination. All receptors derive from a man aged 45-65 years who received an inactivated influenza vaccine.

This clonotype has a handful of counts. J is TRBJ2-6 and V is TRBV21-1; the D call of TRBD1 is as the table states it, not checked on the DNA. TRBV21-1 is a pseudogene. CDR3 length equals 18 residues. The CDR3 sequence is CASVPRGQGAAGANVLTF. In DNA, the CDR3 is TGTGCCAGCGTCCCTAGAGGACAGGGGGCTGCTGGGGCCAACGTCCTGACTTTC.

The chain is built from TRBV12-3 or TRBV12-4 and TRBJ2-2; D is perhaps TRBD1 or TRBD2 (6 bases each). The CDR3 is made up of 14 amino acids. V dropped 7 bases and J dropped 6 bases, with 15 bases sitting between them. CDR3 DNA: TGTGCCAGCACCCTGGGGGGCCGACCCGGGGAGCTGTTTTTT. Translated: CASTLGGRPGELFF.

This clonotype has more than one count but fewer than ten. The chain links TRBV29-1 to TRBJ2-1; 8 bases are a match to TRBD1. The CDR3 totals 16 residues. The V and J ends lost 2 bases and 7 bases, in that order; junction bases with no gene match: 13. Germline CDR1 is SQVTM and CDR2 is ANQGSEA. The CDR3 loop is CSVENPSGGAWNEQFF. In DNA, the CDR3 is TGCAGCGTTGAAAACCCGTCAGGGGGCGCATGGAATGAGCAGTTCTTC.

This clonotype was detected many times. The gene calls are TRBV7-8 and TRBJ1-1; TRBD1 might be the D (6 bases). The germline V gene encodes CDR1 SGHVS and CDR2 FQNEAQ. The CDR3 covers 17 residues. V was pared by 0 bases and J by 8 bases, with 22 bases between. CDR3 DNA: TGTGCCAGCAGCTTAGCGCGAAGAGGACAGCTTCTTTCGGAAGCTTTCTTT. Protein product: CASSLARRGQLLSEAFF.

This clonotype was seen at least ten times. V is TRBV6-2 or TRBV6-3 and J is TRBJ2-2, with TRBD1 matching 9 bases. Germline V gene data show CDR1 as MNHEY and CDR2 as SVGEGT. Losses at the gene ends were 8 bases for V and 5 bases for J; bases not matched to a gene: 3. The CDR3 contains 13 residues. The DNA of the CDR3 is TGTGCCAGCCGAGGGACAGGGACCGGGGAGCTGTTTTTT. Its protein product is CASRGTGTGELFF.

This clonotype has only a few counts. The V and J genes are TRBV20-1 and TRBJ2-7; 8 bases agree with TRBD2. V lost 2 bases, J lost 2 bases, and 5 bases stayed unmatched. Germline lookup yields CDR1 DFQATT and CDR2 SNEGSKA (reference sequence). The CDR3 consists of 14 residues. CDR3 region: CSARTSGITYEQYF. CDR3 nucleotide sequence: TGCAGTGCTAGAACTAGCGGAATCACCTACGAGCAGTACTTC.

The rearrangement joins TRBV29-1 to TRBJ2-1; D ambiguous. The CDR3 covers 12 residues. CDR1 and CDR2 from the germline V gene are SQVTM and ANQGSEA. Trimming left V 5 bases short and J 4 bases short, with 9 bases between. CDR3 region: CSVYSKYNEQFF. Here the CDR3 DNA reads TGCAGCGTTTACAGCAAATACAATGAGCAGTTCTTC.

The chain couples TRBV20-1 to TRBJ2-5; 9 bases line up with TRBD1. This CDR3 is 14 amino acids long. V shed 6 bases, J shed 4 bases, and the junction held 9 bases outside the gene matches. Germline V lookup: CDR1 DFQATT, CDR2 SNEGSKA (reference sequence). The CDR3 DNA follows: TGCAGTGCGCGAGGGGACAGGGTGGTAGAGACCCAGTACTTC. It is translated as CSARGDRVVETQYF.

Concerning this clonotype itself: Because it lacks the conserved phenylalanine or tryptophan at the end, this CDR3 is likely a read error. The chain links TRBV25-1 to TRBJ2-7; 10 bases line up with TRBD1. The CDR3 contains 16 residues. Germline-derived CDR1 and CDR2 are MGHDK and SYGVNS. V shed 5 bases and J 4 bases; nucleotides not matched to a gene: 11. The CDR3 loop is CASSPLGDRGRYEQYL. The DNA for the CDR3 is TGTGCCAGCAGTCCCCTGGGTGACAGGGGGCGATACGAGCAGTACTTA.

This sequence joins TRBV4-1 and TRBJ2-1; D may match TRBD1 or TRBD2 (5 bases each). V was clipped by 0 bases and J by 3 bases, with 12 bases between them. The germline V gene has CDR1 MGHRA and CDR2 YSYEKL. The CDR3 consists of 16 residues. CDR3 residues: CASSQDRDGNYNEQFF. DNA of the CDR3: TGCGCCAGCAGCCAAGACCGGGACGGGAACTACAATGAGCAGTTCTTC.